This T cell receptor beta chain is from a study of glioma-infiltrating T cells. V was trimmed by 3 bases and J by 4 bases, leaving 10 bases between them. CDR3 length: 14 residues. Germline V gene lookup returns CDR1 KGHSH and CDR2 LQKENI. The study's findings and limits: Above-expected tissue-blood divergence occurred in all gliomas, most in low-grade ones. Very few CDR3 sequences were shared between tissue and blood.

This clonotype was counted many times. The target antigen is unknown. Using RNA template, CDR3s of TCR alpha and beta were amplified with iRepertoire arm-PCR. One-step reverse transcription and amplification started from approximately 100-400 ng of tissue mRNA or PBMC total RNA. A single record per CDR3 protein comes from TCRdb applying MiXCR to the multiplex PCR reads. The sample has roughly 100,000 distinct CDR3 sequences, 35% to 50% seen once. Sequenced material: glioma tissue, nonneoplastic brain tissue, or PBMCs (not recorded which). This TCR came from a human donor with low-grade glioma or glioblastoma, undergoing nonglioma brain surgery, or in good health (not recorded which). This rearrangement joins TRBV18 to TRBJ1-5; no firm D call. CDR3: CASSPDGINQPQHF. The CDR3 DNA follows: TGTGCCAGCTCACCGGACGGAATTAATCAGCCCCAGCATTTT.